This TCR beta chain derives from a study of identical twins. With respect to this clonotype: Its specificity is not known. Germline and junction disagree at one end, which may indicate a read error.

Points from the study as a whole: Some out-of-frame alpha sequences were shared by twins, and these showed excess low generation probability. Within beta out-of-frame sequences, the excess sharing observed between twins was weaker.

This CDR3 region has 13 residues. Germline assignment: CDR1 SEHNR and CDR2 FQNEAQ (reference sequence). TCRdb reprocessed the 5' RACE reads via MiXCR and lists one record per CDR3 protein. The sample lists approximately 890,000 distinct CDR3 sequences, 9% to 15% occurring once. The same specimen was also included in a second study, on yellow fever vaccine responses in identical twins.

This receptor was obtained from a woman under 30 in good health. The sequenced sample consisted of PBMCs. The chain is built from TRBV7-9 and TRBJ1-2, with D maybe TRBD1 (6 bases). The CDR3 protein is CASSQRQAPSPYF. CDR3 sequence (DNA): TGTGCCAGCAGCCAACGACAGGCTCCAAGCCCCTACTTC. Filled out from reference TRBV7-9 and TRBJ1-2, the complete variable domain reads DTGVSQNPRHKITKRGQNVTFRCDPISEHNRLYWYRQTLGQGPEFLTYFQNEAQLEKSRLLSDRFSAERPKGSFSTLEIQRTEQGDSAMYLCASSQRQAPSPYFGSGTRLTVV.